This entry describes one T cell receptor (beta chain). There are many counts of this clonotype. The target of this receptor is not known. There are no base qualities to consult, and no much larger clone falls within one base. These data originate in a study of regulatory T cells in long-lasting Graves disease (TCRdb year 2021). Background for the entire study: Persistent Graves' disease was defined as persistently positive TSH receptor autoantibodies together with antithyroid drug treatment for over 5 years. Persistent Graves' disease patients were compared with newly diagnosed Graves' disease patients by peripheral blood TCR sequencing and RNA sequencing. On average, persistent Graves' disease patients in the clinical cohort had been on antithyroid drugs for eight to twelve years. A total of roughly 35 samples underwent TCR sequencing, from roughly 13 patients with persistent Graves' disease and some 20 patients with newly diagnosed Graves' disease. The study was conducted in China and was registered as a clinical trial.

The CDR3 runs 18 residues from the cysteine to the phenylalanine. The sequence is cut down to CDR3 DNA, 54 bases in frame from base 1. At the junction V is shortened by 7 bases and J by 2 bases, with 26 bases in between. Sequences MNHEY (CDR1) and SVGEGT (CDR2) are obtained from the germline V gene. The intended sense of this specimen's time point label: persistent/refractory GD, antithyroid drugs over 5 years with positive TRAb. For both TCR sequencing and RNA sequencing, RNA was extracted from PBMCs using TRIzol. The diagnosis of Graves' disease was made according to American Thyroid Association guidelines. Patients were recruited from an endocrinology department in Xi'an, China. From each patient, approximately 10 milliliters of peripheral blood was collected into an EDTA anticoagulant tube. PBMCs were isolated by Ficoll Paque Plus density gradient separation without further T cell sorting. RNA quality was checked with an Agilent 2100 Bioanalyzer and agarose gel, and concentration with a NanoDrop 2000.

Study-wide findings and limitations: Peripheral blood alone was examined, since thyroid tissue, which constituted the primary lesion, could not be accessed. TRBV28, TRBJ1-2 and TRBJ2-5 were preferentially used in persistent disease, while TRBV20-1 and TRBJ2-1 were favored in newly diagnosed disease. The authors acknowledged the small sample size as a limitation that may reduce accuracy. A larger number of public clonotypes was shared among persistent patients (fewer than 3,000) than among newly diagnosed patients (roughly 1,000). Sequencing and analysis were limited to the TCR beta chain. Compared with newly diagnosed patients, patients with persistent Graves' disease had lower TCR Shannon entropy and fewer highly expanded clones, which suggests clonal expansion.

The library was made by multiplex PCR. The sample was run on an Illumina HiSeq 4000. iRepertoire HTBI primers and Arm-PCR amplification of CDR3 regions were used to construct TCR beta libraries. Before sequencing, the PCR products underwent gel purification. On the study's bioinformatics: Gene usage analysis of CDR3 amino acid clonotypes used the roughly 60 TRBV and 14 to 15 TRBJ segments found across samples. COPE and FqMerger were used to merge the filtered high-quality paired reads into contigs. Contigs were aligned with BLAST to IMGT TRBV, TRBD and TRBJ reference genes, and CDR3 was defined per IMGT. Highly expanded clones were defined as clonotypes with a frequency above 0.1%. Shannon entropy was used to measure repertoire diversity, and the Gini coefficient was used to measure V-J evenness. A clonotype was considered public if more than one individual shared it. TCRdb itself trimmed the public reads at Q25 with fastp, ran MiXCR and retained productive beta chains. Here each entry gathers all rows of one CDR3 protein and keeps the most common genes and DNA. The V and J calls reflect TCRdb's pipeline rather than the authors' work. Counted in this sample were under 500,000 distinct CDR3 sequences; 20% to 25% of them appeared once. The ten largest clones add up to over 7.5% of the sample.

The rearranged segments are TRBV6-2 or TRBV6-3 and TRBJ2-5; tentative D gene TRBD2, with 6 bases matching. The sequence was collected from a female donor with Graves disease. The sequencing used peripheral blood mononuclear cells (PBMCs), collected when the disease was refractory, from a patient treated with antithyroid drugs. In nucleotide form, the sequence is TGTGCCAGCACCTCCTTTCAGGGACTCACGGATCCTCAAGAGACCCAGTACTTC. Its protein reads: CASTSFQGLTDPQETQYF.